What follows are 16 T cell receptor beta chains derived from one specimen sequenced in a study of cytomegalovirus exposure and HLA in healthy donors. With 60 Vbeta and 13 Jbeta primers, the PCR was carried out. This table comes from immunoSEQ multiplex PCR, and its TCRdb copy is limited to in-frame clones, with some not included. Among over 200,000 clones, 70% to 80% were seen once, and the ten largest hold approximately 3.9%. The sequenced sample was PBMCs. Receptor source: a male donor in good health and CMV-seronegative.

This sequence joins TRBV25-1 and TRBJ2-7; 8 bases fit TRBD1. Germline assignment: CDR1 MGHDK and CDR2 SYGVNS. The CDR3 sequence is 16 residues long. V was pared by 3 bases and J by 3 bases, with 10 bases of the junction left unmatched. CDR3 loop: CASSDAGRGRFYEQYF. DNA of the CDR3: TGTGCCAGCAGTGATGCCGGCAGGGGGCGTTTCTACGAGCAGTACTTC.

There are a few counts of this clone. J is TRBJ2-7 and V is TRBV5-6; no clear D. Germline CDR1 and CDR2: SGHDT and YYEEEE. This CDR3 has 15 amino acids. Between the trimmed V and J ends, which lost 4 bases and 0 bases, there was a span of 14 bases. The chain's CDR3 is CASSREPGVSYEQYF. DNA of the CDR3: TGTGCCAGCAGCCGAGAACCGGGTGTCTCCTACGAGCAGTACTTC.

The genes are TRBV19 and TRBJ2-7; D remains unclear. This CDR3 spans 13 amino acids. Deletions cut 2 bases from V and 3 bases from J, with 8 bases between. Germline loops: CDR1 LNHDA, CDR2 SQIVND (reference sequence). CDR3 region: CASSIQANYEQYF. The DNA of the CDR3 is TGTGCCAGTAGTATACAGGCTAACTACGAGCAGTACTTC.

This sequence joins TRBV19 and TRBJ1-2, with TRBD1 identical over 8 bases. This CDR3 comprises 16 residues. Germline V gene lookup returns CDR1 LNHDA and CDR2 SQIVND (reference sequence). Trimming took 7 bases from V and 3 from J; bases not matched to a gene: 13. The CDR3 coding sequence is TGTGCCAGTACACTTCACTCAGCAGGGGGCGACTATGGCTACACCTTC. It specifies CASTLHSAGGDYGYTF.

The chain combines TRBV7-3 with TRBJ2-1, with a tentative D call TRBD2 (6 bases). The CDR3 loop spans 12 amino acids. Per the germline V gene, CDR1 is SGHTA and CDR2 is FQGTGA. Trimming took 2 bases from V and 14 from J, leaving 13 bases between them. CDR3 protein: CASSLVSKREFF. CDR3 bases: TGTGCCAGCAGCTTAGTTAGTAAGCGGGAGTTCTTC.

There are a few counts of this clone. V usage is TRBV5-6 and J usage is TRBJ2-7, with 8 bases identical to TRBD1. Germline V lookup: CDR1 SGHDT, CDR2 YYEEEE. The length of the CDR3 is 16 residues. The J segment lost 3 bases and the V segment lost 4 bases, leaving 12 bases of the junction unmatched. For the CDR3, the DNA is TGTGCCAGCAGCCGGAGGGGCAGGGGGCCGTACTACGAGCAGTACTTC. Residues: CASSRRGRGPYYEQYF.

The chain couples TRBV10-1 to TRBJ2-1; 13 bases line up with TRBD2. The V gene's germline CDR1 is WNHNN and CDR2 SYGVQD (reference sequence). Trimming removed 2 bases from V and 8 bases from J; junction bases left unmatched: 0. CDR3 length equals 14 residues. The CDR3 DNA follows: TGCGCCAGCAGTGAGGGACTAGCGGGAGATGAGCAGTTCTTC. It encodes CASSEGLAGDEQFF.

This clone was seen more than once but under ten times. V usage is TRBV30 and J usage is TRBJ2-3; 11 bases agree with TRBD2. The CDR3 is made up of 15 amino acids. V gave up 0 bases and J gave up 4 bases; unmatched junction bases: 3. Germline V gives CDR1 GTSNPN, CDR2 SVGIG (reference sequence). CDR3 residues: CAWSVLAGVSDTQYF. CDR3 bases: TGTGCCTGGAGTGTACTAGCGGGAGTTTCAGATACGCAGTATTTT.

V and J are TRBV28 and TRBJ1-5; perhaps TRBD1 as D (6 bases). Germline loops: CDR1 MDHEN, CDR2 SYDVKM. The CDR3 consists of 12 residues. Trimming took off 6 bases at V and 9 bases at J, with 12 bases between the two ends. The CDR3 region is CASSSLGGPQHF. The CDR3 nucleotides are TGTGCCAGCAGCTCCCTAGGGGGGCCCCAGCATTTT.

In its sample, this clone was seen once. The rearrangement joins TRBV5-1 to TRBJ2-7; tentative D call: TRBD2 (6 bases). In germline, CDR1 is SGHRS, CDR2 YFSETQ. This CDR3 is built from 16 residues. The germline V and J ends were trimmed by 2 bases and 5 bases, with 20 bases remaining between them. DNA of the CDR3: TGCGCCAGCAGCTTAGGGCACGCGGGGCCCCAGGACGAGCAGTACTTC. It translates to CASSLGHAGPQDEQYF.

This chain uses TRBV25-1 with TRBJ2-1; 7 bases fit TRBD2. Looked up from germline, CDR1 is MGHDK and CDR2 is SYGVNS. This CDR3 comprises 15 residues. V lost 3 bases and J lost 8; bases outside the gene matches: 10. This chain's CDR3 is CASSDVGDYRDEQFF. The CDR3 nucleotides read TGTGCCAGCAGTGATGTGGGGGACTATCGTGATGAGCAGTTCTTC.

As DNA, the CDR3 is TGTGCCAGCAGTTACGGACAGCCGAGCTCTGGAAACACCATATATTTT. This codes for CASSYGQPSSGNTIYF. V is TRBV6-5 and J is TRBJ1-3, with a possible D match to TRBD1 (6 bases). Germline V lookup: CDR1 MNHEY, CDR2 SVGAGI. The CDR3 consists of 16 residues. V was trimmed by 2 bases and J by 0 bases, leaving 11 bases between them.

The genes are TRBV9 and TRBJ2-2; 9 bases agree with TRBD1. CDR1 is SGDLS, CDR2 YYNGEE, per germline. The CDR3 runs to 16 residues. After removal of 4 bases from V and 5 bases from J, the junction contained 9 bases not matched to a gene. CDR3 DNA sequence: TGTGCCAGCAGCTTGGGACAGGGAAGTCGAACCGGGGAGCTGTTTTTT. Translating gives CASSLGQGSRTGELFF.

The chain combines TRBV6-1 with TRBJ1-2, with D unclear. CDR1 and CDR2 (germline): MNHNS, SASEGT. The CDR3 sequence is 13 residues long. Trimming took 2 bases from V and 0 from J, leaving 4 bases between them. CDR3 residues: CASSEQANYGYTF. Here the CDR3 DNA reads TGTGCCAGCAGTGAACAGGCTAACTATGGCTACACCTTC.

This clone was observed a handful of times. The chain has TRBV4-1 and TRBJ1-4, with TRBD1 as a possible D gene (5 bases). V lost 0 bases, J lost 6 bases, and 20 bases lay in between. CDR3 length: 18 residues. Germline values: CDR1 MGHRA, CDR2 YSYEKL. The CDR3, as DNA: TGCGCCAGCAGCCAAGATCGTCACAGGTACCCGAACGATGAAAAACTGTTTTTT. This codes for CASSQDRHRYPNDEKLFF.

The genes are TRBV10-2 and TRBJ2-7, with 9 positions matching TRBD2. V shed 8 bases and J 4 bases; nucleotides not matched to a gene: 9. The CDR3 consists of 14 residues. CDR1 is WSHSY, CDR2 SAAADI, per germline. CDR3 residues: CASGMGGRDYEQYF. CDR3 coding DNA: TGCGCCAGCGGGATGGGCGGGAGGGATTACGAGCAGTACTTC.